The present entry profiles one T cell receptor beta chain with its context. This clonotype was seen more than once but under ten times. Its target antigen remains unknown. No base qualities exist here, and no much larger clone lies one base off it. Ficoll-Paque density gradient centrifugation was the method used to isolate PBMCs. Reading the germline V gene gives CDR1 MGHRA and CDR2 YSYEKL. The CDR3 runs 19 residues from the cysteine to the phenylalanine. The only DNA kept is the CDR3, 57 bases in frame from the first base. V gives up 3 bases and J gives up 2 bases, and the segment between their germline ends measures 25 bases. The entry originates in a study of T-cell memory formation after mild COVID-19 (dated by TCRdb to about 2021). Study-wide context: Most TCR sequence clusters were specific to one of the two donors. Two young, previously healthy adult volunteers made up the cohort, one male and one female. In two donors, T-cell clones that expanded and contracted after mild COVID-19 were tracked by sequencing TCRalpha and TCRbeta repertoires over time. On the study overall, not on this receptor specifically: Some responding clones were found in pre-infection memory, which suggests that pre-existing cross-reactive memory T cells took part in the SARS-CoV-2 response. Contracting CD4+ clones were located mainly in the CM and EM memory subsets, whereas CD8+ clones were found to be enriched in EMRA. Only a couple of mild cases were covered by the study, and larger cohorts that include severe cases with pre-infection samples were considered necessary. From day 15 to 85, contracting clones showed balanced CD4/CD8 phenotypes, whereas a second wave of clones that expanded from day 15 to 37 leaned towards CD4+. The second-wave clones that peaked on day 37 were not confirmed to be SARS-CoV-2 specific.

The run used an Illumina NovaSeq 6000. cDNA libraries for TCRalpha and TCRbeta were prepared by 5'RACE using constant-segment primers, with sample barcodes and unique molecular identifiers added. RNA was extracted from every sample with Trizol reagent. The libraries were amplified in two PCR steps, and the second step added a second sample barcode and Illumina TruSeq adapters. Sequencing of the libraries was done on an Illumina NovaSeq, producing 2 x 150 bp paired-end reads. Under the source paper's analysis protocol: Demultiplexing of reads and collapsing into UMI-guided consensus sequences were performed with migec v1.2.7. Using mixcr v2.1.11, the UMI consensuses were aligned to TRA and TRB V and J templates and assembled into clonotypes. A clonotype was counted as expanded or contracted only when both edgeR and NoisET called the clonotype significant, with the noise models trained on biological replicates. For edgeR calls, a false discovery rate-adjusted p below 0.01 and a log2 fold-change threshold of 1 were applied. As an exploratory analysis of dynamics, max-normalized trajectories of the 1000 most abundant clonotypes were examined by PCA with hierarchical clustering. Separately sequenced CD4+ and CD8+ repertoires were used to assign a CD4 or CD8 phenotype to each responding clone. TCRdb reran the public reads through fastp at Q25 and MiXCR, keeping productive beta chains. Records with the same CDR3 protein are collapsed into one entry carrying the most frequent genes and DNA. The V and J calls shown here were made by TCRdb, not taken from the authors' results. In all, the sample holds some 110,000 distinct CDR3 sequences, and around 15% of those were seen once. The ten largest clones add up to 28% of the sample.

Sequencing used PBMCs or a T cell subset sorted from them (not recorded which). The clonotype comes from an adult woman who had mild COVID-19 (a few samples of this study predate the infection). The sample titles of this study are shuffled in the database, so cell type and time point are left out; the donor was told from shared clones. The sequence joins TRBV4-1 to TRBJ2-5; a weak D assignment points to TRBD1 (5 bases agree). CDR3 sequence: CASSHLGTGYPLQQETQYF. In nucleotides, the sequence is TGCGCCAGCAGCCACCTCGGAACAGGTTACCCCCTCCAACAAGAGACCCAGTACTTC.